This entry concerns a single TCR beta chain. The antigen remains undetermined. Via MiXCR, TCRdb re-called the RT-PCR reads, giving one row per CDR3 protein. The sample records about 830,000 distinct CDR3 sequences, about 18% being singletons. This CDR3 is built from 15 residues. Germline CDR1 MNHEY, CDR2 SMNVEV (reference sequence). Losses at the gene ends were 7 bases for V and 5 bases for J; bases not matched to a gene: 10. The data belong to a study of response to subunit inactivated influenza vaccine. Study observations and caveats: Each seasonal influenza vaccination, the authors suggested, recruits few new T cells.

This sequence was found in a man aged 50-60 years who received an inactivated influenza vaccine. This specimen consisted of PBMCs from blood, obtained 5 days after vaccination. The chain couples TRBV27 to TRBJ2-1; the match to TRBD2 covers 8 bases. The CDR3 loop is CASNLGTRANNEQFF. The CDR3 DNA reads TGTGCCAGCAATCTCGGGACTAGGGCAAACAATGAGCAGTTCTTC.